The rows below give T cell receptor beta chains drawn from one sample of a study of control samples from healthy donors and cancer patients. Produced via immunoSEQ multiplex PCR; TCRdb's table is partial and in-frame only. The repertoire consists of more than 95,000 clones, with roughly 87% occurring once and the leading ten covering around 2%. The sample was blood. Receptor source: a man between 18 and 35 years old in good health. Each CDR3 is given with its conserved first and last residue. A D gene is named only where the DNA matches it firmly. Size is omitted from some rows. Given values are once, few, many or a class for expanded clones.

d_gene	abundance	v_gene	j_gene	CDR3aa	CDR3nt
.	.	TRBV7-2	TRBJ1-5	CASSLDMPASNQPQHF	TGTGCCAGCAGCTTAGATATGCCGGCTAGCAATCAGCCCCAGCATTTT
.	.	TRBV6-5	TRBJ1-3	CASNRNSGNTIYF	TGTGCCAGCAATCGGAACTCTGGAAACACCATATATTTT
TRBD2	once	TRBV6-1	TRBJ2-5	CASSETLAVVETQYF	TGTGCCAGCAGTGAAACACTAGCGGTGGTAGAGACCCAGTACTTC
.	.	TRBV5-1	TRBJ1-1	CATFYSPGTEAFF	TGCGCCACCTTTTATTCGCCTGGCACTGAAGCTTTCTTT
.	.	TRBV7-2	TRBJ1-5	CASSSSPVMPQHF	TGTGCCAGCAGCTCATCCCCTGTTATGCCCCAGCATTTT
.	.	TRBV4-1	TRBJ2-6	CATGGDRTSGANVLTF	TGCGCCACTGGAGGGGACAGAACCTCTGGGGCCAACGTCCTGACTTTC
.	few	TRBV4-1	TRBJ1-5	CASSIQDLGYQPQHF	TGCGCCAGCAGCATCCAGGATTTGGGCTATCAGCCCCAGCATTTT
.	.	TRBV19	TRBJ2-7	CASSAQDLSYEQYF	TGTGCCAGTAGTGCACAGGATCTCTCCTACGAGCAGTACTTC
TRBD2	.	TRBV5-1	TRBJ2-5	CASSPAGRKETQYF	TGCGCCAGCAGCCCAGCGGGAAGAAAAGAGACCCAGTACTTC
TRBD1	.	TRBV10-1	TRBJ2-5	CASSVGRGQQTQYF	TGCGCCAGCAGTGTGGGCAGGGGACAGCAGACCCAGTACTTC
.	few	TRBV30	TRBJ2-1	CAWSVSVLGDQFF	TGTGCCTGGAGTGTTAGCGTGCTGGGAGACCAGTTCTTC
TRBD1	.	TRBV5-1	TRBJ1-1	CASSTDGTGVLGSEAFF	TGCGCCAGCAGCACGGACGGGACAGGGGTTCTCGGCTCTGAAGCTTTCTTT
.	.	TRBV6-1	TRBJ1-2	CASSEARGYGYTF	TGTGCCAGCAGTGAAGCGCGGGGCTATGGCTACACCTTC
.	.	TRBV27	TRBJ1-5	CASSLWDGNQPQHF	TGTGCCAGCAGTTTGTGGGACGGCAATCAGCCCCAGCATTTT
.	.	TRBV7-2	TRBJ2-5	CASSLRVQETQYF	TGTGCCAGCAGCTTGAGGGTCCAAGAGACCCAGTACTTC
.	.	TRBV7-8	TRBJ2-2	CASSLGELTGELFF	TGTGCCAGCAGCTTAGGAGAGCTAACCGGGGAGCTGTTTTTT
TRBD2	.	TRBV14	TRBJ2-5	CASSLRTSGSETQYF	TGTGCCAGCAGCCTTAGGACTAGCGGGAGTGAGACCCAGTACTTC
.	once	TRBV13	TRBJ2-3	CASSFTDTQYF	TGTGCCAGCAGCTTTACAGATACGCAGTATTTT
TRBD1	.	TRBV19	TRBJ1-1	CASKTLTGMGTEAFF	TGTGCCAGTAAAACTTTGACAGGGATGGGTACTGAAGCTTTCTTT
.	.	TRBV7-3	TRBJ1-3	CASSLTVSGNTIYF	TGTGCCAGCAGCCTGACAGTCTCTGGAAACACCATATATTTT
.	.	TRBV27	TRBJ2-7	CASSLFPRGSYEQYF	TGTGCCAGCAGTTTATTCCCTCGGGGATCCTACGAGCAGTACTTC
.	.	TRBV6-4	TRBJ1-1	CASRNSNRNTEAFF	TGTGCCAGCAGGAACAGTAACAGGAACACTGAAGCTTTCTTT
TRBD2	.	TRBV19	TRBJ2-7	CASSPLRGSGSSNEQYF	TGTGCCAGTAGCCCCCTCCGGGGTAGCGGGAGTAGCAACGAGCAGTACTTC
.	.	TRBV28	TRBJ2-1	CASSFGGLSYNEQFF	TGTGCCAGCAGTTTTGGGGGCCTGTCCTACAATGAGCAGTTCTTC
.	.	TRBV7-6	TRBJ1-5	CASSPSSNQPQHF	TGTGCCAGCAGCCCCAGTAGCAATCAGCCCCAGCATTTT
.	few	TRBV18	TRBJ1-2	CASSYEQGRYGYTF	TGTGCCAGCTCATACGAACAGGGACGCTATGGCTACACCTTC
.	.	TRBV5-1	TRBJ1-1	CASSFTTDNTEAFF	TGCGCCAGCAGCTTCACCACAGATAACACTGAAGCTTTCTTT
.	.	TRBV24-1	TRBJ1-3	CATSDGDFSGNTIYF	TGTGCCACCAGTGACGGGGACTTCTCTGGAAACACCATATATTTT
TRBD1	.	TRBV7-2	TRBJ2-2	CASSFWDRGNTGELFF	TGTGCCAGCAGCTTCTGGGACAGGGGGAACACCGGGGAGCTGTTTTTT
TRBD1	.	TRBV5-1	TRBJ2-5	CASSLIRGGGETQYF	TGCGCCAGCAGCTTGATTAGAGGGGGCGGAGAGACCCAGTACTTC
.	.	TRBV7-9	TRBJ1-1	CASSLVRTENTEAFF	TGTGCCAGCAGCTTAGTGCGGACAGAGAACACTGAAGCTTTCTTT
.	.	TRBV4-1	TRBJ2-7	CASSQGTSYEQYF	TGCGCCAGCAGCCAAGGGACCTCCTACGAGCAGTACTTC